The clone carrying this T cell receptor beta chain is labeled as large (0.1 to 1%). Its antigen is not identified. Germline CDR1 is SEHNR and CDR2 is FQNEAQ (reference sequence). This CDR3 region has 17 residues. With 5 bases clipped from V and 5 bases from J, the junction kept 18 bases outside the gene matches. Assay: immunoSEQ multiplex PCR; the TCRdb copy retains only in-frame clones and omits some. The sample includes 15,000 to 20,000 clones, 70% to 90% of them seen just once. These data are taken from a study of OX40 agonist ivuxolimab in advanced cancers. About the study: Prior therapy, whether anti-PD-1, anti-PD-L1 or anti-CTLA-4, was allowed, and roughly 44% had some. Study-level findings and limits: On average, CD8+ T cells had more expanded clones than CD4+. At 0.1 to 3.0 mg/kg and by week 6, clonal expansion occurred in CD4+ and CD8+ blood T cells.

The sequencing used CD4+ or CD8+ T cells sorted from blood, collected in a trial of the OX40 agonist ivuxolimab. The chain carries TRBV7-9 and TRBJ2-7; TRBD2 matches 7 bases. This clonotype was sampled from an adult with an advanced solid tumor such as melanoma, head and neck, liver or kidney cancer. The CDR3 here is CASSPEGFGGSGDEQYF. The CDR3 region has the DNA TGTGCCAGCAGCCCAGAGGGTTTCGGGGGGTCGGGTGACGAGCAGTACTTC. The variable domain in full, completed from reference TRBV7-9 and TRBJ2-7, reads DTGVSQNPRHKITKRGQNVTFRCDPISEHNRLYWYRQTLGQGPEFLTYFQNEAQLEKSRLLSDRFSAERPKGSFSTLEIQRTEQGDSAMYLCASSPEGFGGSGDEQYFGPGTRLTVT.